This T cell receptor beta chain was captured by sequencing in a study of neurological immune-mediated disorders. This clonotype was observed many times. What it recognizes is unknown. General observations from the study: Expanded clones shared no identical CDR3 amino acid sequences across subjects, which suggested private TCR-beta repertoires in all groups. The most TCR clonal expansion was seen in HTLV-1-associated myelopathy, whereas the least was seen in multiple sclerosis, below the level in healthy controls.

Germline trimming cut 4 bases from V and 0 bases from J; bases unmatched to any gene: 8. The CDR3 runs 16 residues. Germline V gene data show CDR1 as SGHRS and CDR2 as YFSETQ. The cDNA was generated through 5'RACE incorporating 10-nucleotide random UMIs. TCRdb called the 5' RACE reads again in MiXCR, with one record for every CDR3 protein. The table includes roughly 60,000 distinct CDR3 sequences, roughly 9.8% detected once. Time point here: longitudinal time-point 2. Sequenced sample: PBMCs. The chain carries TRBV5-1 and TRBJ2-3; TRBD2 aligns across 7 bases. The TCR comes from a young man in good health. The chain's CDR3 is CASSPPGLLSTDTQYF. The CDR3 coding sequence is TGCGCCAGCAGCCCTCCGGGACTACTAAGCACAGATACGCAGTATTTT.